Ten or more counts support the clone carrying this T cell receptor beta chain. Its antigen is unidentified. Read coverage stops 3 residues before the CDR3 terminus; the germline J gene supplies the remainder. The record originates from a study of T cell clonality in common variable immunodeficiency. Study-level findings and limits: Common variable immunodeficiency TCR beta sequences reportedly had fewer deletions and N-nucleotide insertions. T cell subpopulation sequencing would be needed to explain CVID clonality. CVID subjects shared fewer TCRbeta clones than healthy controls did.

Trimming removed 0 bases from V and 1 base from J, with 9 bases in between. CDR3 length: 15 amino acids. Each donor provided roughly 4.5 to 8.5 ml of heparinized whole blood. Sequencing was performed with immunoSEQ multiplex PCR; in TCRdb, only in-frame clones are kept and a portion is missing. The sample is made up of some 38,000 clones, none counted only once. The sequence was obtained from a person aged 18 to 75 in good health. The chain has TRBV12-3 or TRBV12-4 and TRBJ1-2, with D perhaps matching TRBD1 (6 bases). The sample taken for sequencing was peripheral blood mononuclear cells. The part of the CDR3 DNA that was read is TGTGCCAGCAGTTTAGCGGGACAAATTAACTATGGC. Protein sequence: CASSLAGQINYG. The complete CDR3 sequence is CASSLAGQINYGYTF.